Listed here are 24 T cell receptor beta chains from one sample, sequenced in a study of control samples from healthy donors and cancer patients. Here immunoSEQ multiplex PCR was the method, and the copy in TCRdb shows in-frame clones only, minus some. This table holds 100,000 to 120,000 clones, 85% to 90% found once. The sequenced sample consisted of PBMCs. The receptors shown here come from a woman aged 60 to 75 with lung cancer.

The chain is built from TRBV7-9 and TRBJ2-3; no clear D gene. V shed 5 bases and J shed 4 bases, with 25 bases lying between them. Germline CDR1 SEHNR, CDR2 FQNEAQ (reference sequence). The CDR3 spans 18 residues. CDR3 nucleotides: TGTGCCAGCAGCCCCCCCTCCCTCAGCGTCAAACGGGCAGATACGCAGTATTTT. Its protein product is CASSPPSLSVKRADTQYF. The full variable domain, in which reference TRBV7-9 and TRBJ2-3 provide the parts outside the CDR3, is DTGVSQNPRHKITKRGQNVTFRCDPISEHNRLYWYRQTLGQGPEFLTYFQNEAQLEKSRLLSDRFSAERPKGSFSTLEIQRTEQGDSAMYLCASSPPSLSVKRADTQYFGPGTRLTVL.

This chain links TRBV4-2 with TRBJ1-1, with D unresolved. Trimming left V 0 bases short and J 1 base short, with 15 bases between. Germline V gene sequence: CDR1 LGHNA, CDR2 YNFKEQ. The CDR3 loop spans 17 amino acids. The CDR3 DNA is TGTGCCAGCAGCCAAGAAATAGGCGTCCTGGGGAACACTGAAGCTTTCTTT. This gives the protein CASSQEIGVLGNTEAFF.

The gene calls are TRBV7-3 and TRBJ1-1, with TRBD1 matching over 11 bases. V trimming: 4 bases; J trimming: 4 bases; junction bases outside the gene matches: 14. Germline CDR1 is SGHTA and CDR2 is FQGTGA. The CDR3 runs 18 residues. The CDR3: CASSSTDRTGQGATEAFF. CDR3 nucleotide sequence: TGTGCCAGCAGCTCGACCGACCGGACCGGACAGGGGGCCACTGAAGCTTTCTTT. The whole variable domain, remainder taken from reference TRBV7-3 and TRBJ1-1, is GAGVSQTPSNKVTEKGKYVELRCDPISGHTALYWYRQSLGQGPEFLIYFQGTGAADDSGLPNDRFFAVRPEGSVSTLKIQRTERGDSAVYLCASSSTDRTGQGATEAFFGQGTRLTVV.

This chain links TRBV19 with TRBJ2-2; D call uncertain. V shed 6 bases and J shed 1 base, with 6 bases lying between them. This CDR3 has 13 residues. CDR1 and CDR2 (germline): LNHDA, SQIVND (reference sequence). Here the CDR3 reads CASSQQNTGELFF. The CDR3 coding sequence is TGTGCCAGTAGCCAGCAGAACACCGGGGAGCTGTTTTTT.

The chain uses TRBV5-8 and TRBJ1-3; TRBD1 matches at 7 bases. Germline V gives CDR1 SGHTS, CDR2 YDEGEE. Germline trimming cut 4 bases from V and 3 bases from J; bases unmatched to any gene: 7. This CDR3 has 15 residues. The CDR3, as DNA: TGTGCCAGCAGCCCCCCCCGGGACAGTGGAAACACCATATATTTT. Its protein product is CASSPPRDSGNTIYF.

The CDR3 DNA is TGTGCCAGCAGCGCGCCGGACGGAGCTCCTAACTATGGCTACACCTTC. This sequence encodes CASSAPDGAPNYGYTF. The gene calls are TRBV5-5 and TRBJ1-2; D remains unclear. The V end lost 4 bases, the J end lost 0 bases, and 16 bases lay between the germline ends. Germline V CDR1 and CDR2: SGHKS, YYEKEE (reference sequence). The CDR3 has 16 residues.

This rearrangement joins TRBV6-5 to TRBJ1-1, with D possibly TRBD1 on 6 matching bases. Germline V gene sequence: CDR1 MNHEY, CDR2 SVGAGI. V was cut by 4 bases and J by 0 bases, with 9 bases left in between. This CDR3 comprises 14 residues. The CDR3 loop is CASSSQGLNTEAFF. The DNA of the CDR3 is TGTGCCAGCAGTTCACAGGGACTGAACACTGAAGCTTTCTTT.

CDR3 coding DNA: TGTGCCACCAGTGTCGGGATCTCGGGACTAAGCGAAAATGAGCAGTTCTTC. This codes for CATSVGISGLSENEQFF. V and J are TRBV24-1 and TRBJ2-1, with TRBD2 identical over 7 bases. Germline trimming cut 5 bases from V and 7 bases from J; bases unmatched to any gene: 16. The CDR3 is 17 amino acids. Germline V lookup: CDR1 KGHDR, CDR2 SFDVKD.

This chain links TRBV14 with TRBJ2-1; D might be TRBD2 (5 bases). The CDR3 runs 12 residues. With 2 bases removed from V and 7 bases from J, the gap between germline ends came to 6 bases. The germline V gene encodes CDR1 SGHDN and CDR2 FVKESK. The CDR3 is CASSQRENEQFF. The DNA of the CDR3 is TGTGCCAGCAGCCAAAGGGAGAATGAGCAGTTCTTC.

This sequence joins TRBV6-2 or TRBV6-3 and TRBJ1-6, with a weak D call TRBD1 (5 bases). The CDR3 sequence is 16 residues long. CDR1 MNHEY and CDR2 SVGEGT come from the germline V gene. V shed 5 bases and J shed 7 bases, with 18 bases lying between them. CDR3 region: CASSAIHQGNNSPLHF. As DNA, the CDR3 is TGTGCCAGCAGTGCGATTCACCAGGGAAACAATTCACCCCTCCACTTT.

The V call is TRBV4-1, the J call TRBJ2-7; 7 bases map to TRBD2. CDR3 length: 14 amino acids. Germline V gene sequence: CDR1 MGHRA, CDR2 YSYEKL. J was trimmed by 11 bases and V by 0 bases; bases with no gene match: 10. For the CDR3, the DNA is TGCGCCAGCAGCCAAGAAAGCCGGGGGGATGGCGAGTACTTC. Its protein product is CASSQESRGDGEYF.

This clone was found a few times. The chain joins TRBV25-1 to TRBJ1-2; D is uncertain. With 6 bases removed from V and 3 bases from J, the gap between germline ends came to 8 bases. CDR1 and CDR2 from the germline V gene are MGHDK and SYGVNS. This CDR3 is 12 amino acids long. The CDR3 is CASRLRDYGYTF. The CDR3 DNA is TGTGCCAGCAGGCTAAGGGACTATGGCTACACCTTC.

The J gene is TRBJ2-5, the V gene TRBV9, with 10 bases that match TRBD2. Germline V lookup: CDR1 SGDLS, CDR2 YYNGEE. The CDR3 consists of 16 residues. V lost 0 bases and J lost 3; bases outside the gene matches: 5. The CDR3, as DNA: TGTGCCAGCAGCGTAGGAGGGCTAGCGGGGGAAGAGACCCAGTACTTC. The encoded protein is CASSVGGLAGEETQYF.

The gene calls are TRBV6-2 or TRBV6-3 and TRBJ1-1, with 7 bases fitting TRBD1. CDR1 is MNHEY, CDR2 SVGEGT, per germline. Losses at the gene ends were 4 bases for V and 4 bases for J; bases not matched to a gene: 12. The CDR3 loop spans 16 amino acids. Here the CDR3 DNA reads TGTGCCAGCAGTTCAAACAGGGGTAACCGGGGCACTGAAGCTTTCTTT. This encodes CASSSNRGNRGTEAFF.

V usage is TRBV20-1 and J usage is TRBJ1-4; D perhaps matches TRBD1 (5 bases). Germline loops: CDR1 DFQATT, CDR2 SNEGSKA (reference sequence). Trimming cost V 3 bases and J 8 bases, with 13 bases left between them. The CDR3 is 13 residues long. The CDR3 spells CSASSRQGEKLFF. The DNA for the CDR3 is TGCAGTGCTAGTTCTCGGCAGGGAGAAAAACTGTTTTTT.

CDR3 sequence reads: CSVLDREGTEAFF. The CDR3 nucleotides read TGCAGCGTTTTGGACAGGGAGGGCACTGAAGCTTTCTTT. V gene TRBV29-1 combines with J gene TRBJ1-1; the match to TRBD1 covers 8 bases. The V gene's germline CDR1 is SQVTM and CDR2 ANQGSEA. This CDR3 region has 13 residues. J gave up 4 bases and V 5 bases, and 6 bases lay outside the gene matches.

The chain recombines TRBV6-2 or TRBV6-3 with TRBJ2-3, with D hard to call. The V gene lost 6 bases and the J gene lost 5 bases, with 9 bases spanning the gap. Germline-derived CDR1 and CDR2 are MNHEY and SVGEGT. The CDR3 is made up of 12 amino acids. Here the CDR3 reads CASSLTVDTQYF. The CDR3 nucleotides read TGTGCCAGCAGCCTTACTGTAGATACGCAGTATTTT.

The chain employs TRBV24-1 and TRBJ2-4; 7 bases fit TRBD1. In germline, CDR1 is KGHDR, CDR2 SFDVKD. The CDR3 spans 13 residues. Trimming at V came to 3 bases and at J to 9 bases, leaving 4 bases not matched to a gene. CDR3 loop: CATSDAGQVIQYF. In DNA form, the CDR3 reads TGTGCCACCAGTGATGCAGGACAGGTCATTCAGTACTTC.

V and J are TRBV4-3 and TRBJ1-1; D remains ambiguous. In germline, CDR1 is LGHNA, CDR2 YSLEER. The length of the CDR3 is 15 residues. Trimming cost V 3 bases and J 1 base, with 12 bases left between them. CDR3 amino acids: CASSHLTIGNTEAFF. In DNA, the CDR3 is TGCGCCAGCAGCCATCTGACAATCGGGAACACTGAAGCTTTCTTT.

The rearrangement joins TRBV7-8 to TRBJ2-7, with TRBD2 matching over 13 bases. This CDR3 region has 19 residues. V lost 1 base, J lost 6 bases, and 15 bases stayed unmatched. Germline V gives CDR1 SGHVS, CDR2 FQNEAQ. The DNA of the CDR3 is TGTGCCAGCAGCTTAGGGACTAGCGGGAGCATAGGAGTCGGATCCGAGCAGTACTTC. Encoded protein: CASSLGTSGSIGVGSEQYF.

The gene calls are TRBV6-1 and TRBJ1-4; D perhaps matches TRBD1 (6 bases). Trimming pared 3 bases from V and 1 base from J, leaving 9 bases between. This CDR3 spans 15 amino acids. Germline V gene data show CDR1 as MNHNS and CDR2 as SASEGT. CDR3 bases: TGTGCCAGCAGTGAGGCACAGGGAACTAATGAAAAACTGTTTTTT. The encoded protein is CASSEAQGTNEKLFF.

As regards this clone: The sample contains more than one DNA sequence encoding this CDR3. DNA for the CDR3: TGTGCCAGCAGCCCCTGGACAGGCTATAGCAATCAGCCCCAGCATTTT. As protein: CASSPWTGYSNQPQHF. The chain carries TRBV7-8 and TRBJ1-5, with 7 bases aligning to TRBD1. Germline values: CDR1 SGHVS, CDR2 FQNEAQ. V lost 5 bases to trimming and J lost 0 bases; unmatched junction nucleotides: 7. The CDR3 totals 16 residues.

The chain joins TRBV9 to TRBJ2-3; TRBD1 might be the D (6 bases). The CDR3 consists of 14 residues. Germline V gene data show CDR1 as SGDLS and CDR2 as YYNGEE. The V gene lost 4 bases and the J gene lost 0 bases, with 9 bases spanning the gap. CDR3 residues: CASSFTGSTDTQYF. Here the CDR3 DNA reads TGTGCCAGCAGCTTCACAGGGAGCACAGATACGCAGTATTTT.

This chain links TRBV7-9 with TRBJ1-2; 11 positions agree with TRBD1. V was pared by 7 bases and J by 4 bases, with 8 bases of the junction left unmatched. Per the germline V gene, CDR1 is SEHNR and CDR2 is FQNEAQ (reference sequence). This CDR3 region has 15 residues. CDR3 bases: TGTGCCAGCACCAAAGGGGACAGGGGGGTCTATGGCTACACCTTC. This sequence encodes CASTKGDRGVYGYTF. The complete variable domain, with remaining parts taken from reference TRBV7-9 and TRBJ1-2, reads DTGVSQNPRHKITKRGQNVTFRCDPISEHNRLYWYRQTLGQGPEFLTYFQNEAQLEKSRLLSDRFSAERPKGSFSTLEIQRTEQGDSAMYLCASTKGDRGVYGYTFGSGTRLTVV.